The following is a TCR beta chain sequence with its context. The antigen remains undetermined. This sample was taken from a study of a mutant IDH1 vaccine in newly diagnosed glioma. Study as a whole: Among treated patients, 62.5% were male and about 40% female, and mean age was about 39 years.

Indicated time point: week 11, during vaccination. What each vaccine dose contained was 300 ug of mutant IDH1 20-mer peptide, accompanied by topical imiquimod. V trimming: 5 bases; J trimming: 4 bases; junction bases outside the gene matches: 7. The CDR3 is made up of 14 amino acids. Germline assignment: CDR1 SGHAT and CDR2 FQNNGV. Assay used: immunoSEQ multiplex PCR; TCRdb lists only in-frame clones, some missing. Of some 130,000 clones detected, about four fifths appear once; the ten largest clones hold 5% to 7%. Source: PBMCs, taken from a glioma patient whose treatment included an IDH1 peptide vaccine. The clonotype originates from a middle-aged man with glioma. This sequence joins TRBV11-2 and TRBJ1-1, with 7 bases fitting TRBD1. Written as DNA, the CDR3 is TGTGCCAGCAGCCCGAACCCAGGGGGCACTGAAGCTTTCTTT. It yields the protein CASSPNPGGTEAFF.